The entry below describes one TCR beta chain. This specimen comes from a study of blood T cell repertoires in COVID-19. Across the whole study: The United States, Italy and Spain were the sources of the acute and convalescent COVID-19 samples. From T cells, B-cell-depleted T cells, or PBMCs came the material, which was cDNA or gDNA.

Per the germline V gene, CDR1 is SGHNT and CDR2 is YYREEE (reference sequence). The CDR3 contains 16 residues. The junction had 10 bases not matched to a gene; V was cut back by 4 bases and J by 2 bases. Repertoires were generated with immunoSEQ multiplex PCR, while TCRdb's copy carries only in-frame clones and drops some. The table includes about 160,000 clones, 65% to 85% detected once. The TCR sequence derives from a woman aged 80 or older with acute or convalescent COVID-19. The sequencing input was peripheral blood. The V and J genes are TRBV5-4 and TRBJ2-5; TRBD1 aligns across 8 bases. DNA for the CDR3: TGTGCCAGCAGCCCAGGACAGGGATCGGGACAAGAGACCCAGTACTTC. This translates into CASSPGQGSGQETQYF.